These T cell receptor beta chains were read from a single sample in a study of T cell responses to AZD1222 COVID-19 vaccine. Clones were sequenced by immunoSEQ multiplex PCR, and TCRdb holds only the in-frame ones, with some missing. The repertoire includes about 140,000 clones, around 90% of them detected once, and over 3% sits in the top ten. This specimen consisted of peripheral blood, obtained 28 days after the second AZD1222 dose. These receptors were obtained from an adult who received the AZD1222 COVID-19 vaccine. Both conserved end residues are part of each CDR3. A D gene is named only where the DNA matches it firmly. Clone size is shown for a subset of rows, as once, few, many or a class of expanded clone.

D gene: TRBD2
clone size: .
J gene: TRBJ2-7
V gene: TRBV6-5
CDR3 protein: CASSYLGTSGTYEQYF
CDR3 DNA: TGTGCCAGCAGTTACCTAGGGACTAGCGGTACCTACGAGCAGTACTTC

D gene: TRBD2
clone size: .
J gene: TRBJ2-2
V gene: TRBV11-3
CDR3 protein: CASLRGEAGTGELFF
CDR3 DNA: TGTGCCAGCCTGCGGGGGGAAGCAGGAACCGGGGAGCTGTTTTTT

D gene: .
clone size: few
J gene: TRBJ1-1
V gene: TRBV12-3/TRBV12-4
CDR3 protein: CASTPTANTEAFF
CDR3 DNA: TGTGCCAGCACCCCAACAGCGAACACTGAAGCTTTCTTT

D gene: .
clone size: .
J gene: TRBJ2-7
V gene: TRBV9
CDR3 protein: CASSSPRGGMGSYEQYF
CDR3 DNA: TGTGCCAGCAGCTCCCCCCGTGGGGGGATGGGATCCTACGAGCAGTACTTC

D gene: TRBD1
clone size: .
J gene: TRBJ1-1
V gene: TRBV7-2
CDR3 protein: CASSPRQGGANTEAFF
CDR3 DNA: TGTGCCAGCAGCCCCCGGCAGGGGGGAGCGAACACTGAAGCTTTCTTT

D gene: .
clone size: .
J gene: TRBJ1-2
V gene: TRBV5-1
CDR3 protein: CASSSGHNYGYTF
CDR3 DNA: TGCGCCAGCAGCTCCGGACATAACTATGGCTACACCTTC

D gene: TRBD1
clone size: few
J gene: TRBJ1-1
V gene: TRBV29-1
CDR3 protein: CSGRTGKGAFF
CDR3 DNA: TGCAGCGGCCGGACAGGGAAGGGCGCTTTCTTT

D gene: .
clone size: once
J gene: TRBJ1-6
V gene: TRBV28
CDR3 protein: CATQGLVSYNSPLHF
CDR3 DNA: TGTGCCACTCAGGGATTGGTCTCCTATAATTCACCCCTCCACTTT

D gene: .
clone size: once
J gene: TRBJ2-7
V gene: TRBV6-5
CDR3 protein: CASSWEGGRGREQYF
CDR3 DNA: TGTGCCAGCAGTTGGGAAGGGGGGCGAGGAAGGGAGCAGTACTTC

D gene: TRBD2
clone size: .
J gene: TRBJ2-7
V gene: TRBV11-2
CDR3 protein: CASSRGLAEVYEQYF
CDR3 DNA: TGTGCCAGCAGCCGGGGACTAGCGGAAGTCTACGAGCAGTACTTC

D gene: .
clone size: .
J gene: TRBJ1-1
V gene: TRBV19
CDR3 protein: CASSSAVKNTEAFF
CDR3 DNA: TGTGCCAGTAGTTCGGCAGTTAAGAACACTGAAGCTTTCTTT

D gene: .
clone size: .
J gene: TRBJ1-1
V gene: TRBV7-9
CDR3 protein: CASSLAPTEAFF
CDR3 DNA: TGTGCCAGCAGCTTAGCGCCTACTGAAGCTTTCTTT

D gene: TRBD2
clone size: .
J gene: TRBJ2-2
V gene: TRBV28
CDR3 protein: CASSLALGLAGELFF
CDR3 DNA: TGTGCCAGCAGTTTAGCACTTGGACTAGCGGGAGAGCTGTTTTTT

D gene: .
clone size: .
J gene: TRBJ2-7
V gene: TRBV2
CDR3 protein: CASSWGEREQYF
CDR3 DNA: TGTGCCAGCAGTTGGGGGGAACGCGAGCAGTACTTC

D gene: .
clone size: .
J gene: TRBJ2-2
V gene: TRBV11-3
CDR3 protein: CASSLRDPASTGELFF
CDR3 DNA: TGTGCCAGCAGCTTAAGGGACCCGGCGAGCACCGGGGAGCTGTTTTTT

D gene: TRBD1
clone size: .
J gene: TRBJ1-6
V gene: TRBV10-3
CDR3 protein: CAIRDRLNSPLHF
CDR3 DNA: TGTGCCATCCGGGACAGACTTAATTCACCCCTCCACTTT

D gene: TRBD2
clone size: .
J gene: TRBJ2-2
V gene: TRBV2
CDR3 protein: CASRASGGASGELFF
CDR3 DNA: TGTGCCAGCAGGGCCAGCGGGGGGGCCAGCGGGGAGCTGTTTTTT

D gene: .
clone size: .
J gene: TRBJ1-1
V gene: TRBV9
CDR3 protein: CASSQGRRTEAFF
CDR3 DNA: TGTGCCAGCAGCCAAGGGCGGCGAACTGAAGCTTTCTTT

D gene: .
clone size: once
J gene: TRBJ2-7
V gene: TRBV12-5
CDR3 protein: CASGLFTPSYEQYF
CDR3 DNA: TGTGCTAGTGGTTTGTTCACACCATCCTACGAGCAGTACTTC

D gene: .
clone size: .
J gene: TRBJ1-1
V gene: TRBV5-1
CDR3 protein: CASRPRANTEAFF
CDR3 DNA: TGCGCCAGCAGACCCAGGGCGAACACTGAAGCTTTCTTT

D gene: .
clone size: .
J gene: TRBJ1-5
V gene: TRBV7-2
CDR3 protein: CASSPGGRSQPQHF
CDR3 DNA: TGTGCCAGCAGCCCCGGGGGGAGAAGTCAGCCCCAGCATTTT

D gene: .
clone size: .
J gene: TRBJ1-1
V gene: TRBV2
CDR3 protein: CASSGDAGWGTEAFF
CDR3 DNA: TGTGCCAGCAGTGGCGATGCAGGGTGGGGCACTGAAGCTTTCTTT

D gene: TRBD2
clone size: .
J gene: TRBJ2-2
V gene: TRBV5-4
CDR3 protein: CASSGGLAGATGELFF
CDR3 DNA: TGTGCCAGCAGCGGGGGACTAGCGGGTGCTACCGGGGAGCTGTTTTTT

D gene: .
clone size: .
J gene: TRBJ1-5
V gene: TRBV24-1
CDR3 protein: CATSRRDTGPQHF
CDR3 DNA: TGTGCCACCTCGAGACGGGACACTGGGCCCCAGCATTTT

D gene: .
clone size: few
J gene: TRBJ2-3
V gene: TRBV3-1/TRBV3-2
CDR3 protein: CASSSTGADTQYF
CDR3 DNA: TGTGCCAGCAGCTCGACCGGGGCAGATACGCAGTATTTT

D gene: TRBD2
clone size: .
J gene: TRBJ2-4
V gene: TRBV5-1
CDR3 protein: CASSLLAGARGGIQYF
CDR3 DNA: TGCGCCAGCAGCTTGCTAGCGGGGGCCCGCGGCGGCATTCAGTACTTC

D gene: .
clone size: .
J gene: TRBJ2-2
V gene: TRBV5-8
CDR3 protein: CASSLGTSNTGELFF
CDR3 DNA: TGTGCCAGCAGCTTGGGGACTTCAAACACCGGGGAGCTGTTTTTT

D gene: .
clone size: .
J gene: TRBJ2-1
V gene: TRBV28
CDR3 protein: CASSLQGTYNEQFF
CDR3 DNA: TGTGCCAGCAGTTTGCAGGGAACCTACAATGAGCAGTTCTTC

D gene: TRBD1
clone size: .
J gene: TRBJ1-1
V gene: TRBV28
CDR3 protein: CASSRTGGGPEAFF
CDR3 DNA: TGTGCCAGCAGTCGCACAGGGGGCGGTCCTGAAGCTTTCTTT

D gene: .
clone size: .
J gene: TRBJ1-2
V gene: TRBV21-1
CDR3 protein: CASTHTDRVGYGYTF
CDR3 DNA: TGTGCCAGCACCCACACCGACAGGGTGGGTTATGGCTACACCTTC

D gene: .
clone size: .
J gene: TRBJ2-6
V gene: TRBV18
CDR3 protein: CASSPRGMGANVLTF
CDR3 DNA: TGTGCCAGCTCACCCCGGGGGATGGGGGCCAACGTCCTGACTTTC

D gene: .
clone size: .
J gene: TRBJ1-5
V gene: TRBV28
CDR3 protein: CASRAPGQPQHF
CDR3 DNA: TGTGCCAGCAGAGCCCCCGGTCAGCCCCAGCATTTT

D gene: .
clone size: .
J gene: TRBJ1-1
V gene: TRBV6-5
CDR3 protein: CASERPGRRTEAFF
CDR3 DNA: TGTGCCAGCGAAAGGCCAGGGAGACGCACTGAAGCTTTCTTT

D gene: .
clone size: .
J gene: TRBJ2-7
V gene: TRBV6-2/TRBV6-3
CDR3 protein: CASSYPASEPLSYEQYF
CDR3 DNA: TGTGCCAGCAGTTACCCTGCTTCGGAACCTCTCAGCTACGAGCAGTACTTC

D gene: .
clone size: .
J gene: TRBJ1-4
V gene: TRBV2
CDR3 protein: CASSEGIGLGGEKLFF
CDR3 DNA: TGTGCCAGCAGTGAGGGGATAGGCCTAGGTGGTGAAAAACTGTTTTTT

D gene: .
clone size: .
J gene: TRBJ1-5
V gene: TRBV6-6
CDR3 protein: CASSYSGRGEGQPQHF
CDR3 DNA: TGTGCCAGCAGTTACTCGGGGAGGGGCGAAGGTCAGCCCCAGCATTTT

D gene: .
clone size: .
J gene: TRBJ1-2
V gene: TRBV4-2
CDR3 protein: CASSQDGGVDYTF
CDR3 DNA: TGTGCCAGCAGCCAAGATGGGGGAGTCGACTACACCTTC

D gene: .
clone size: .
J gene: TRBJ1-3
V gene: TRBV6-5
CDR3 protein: CASSPFKSSGNTIYF
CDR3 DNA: TGTGCCAGCAGTCCCTTCAAGAGCTCTGGAAACACCATATATTTT

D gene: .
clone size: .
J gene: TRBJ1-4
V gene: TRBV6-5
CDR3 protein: CASRPHQNEKLFF
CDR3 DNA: TGTGCCAGCAGGCCACACCAGAATGAAAAACTGTTTTTT

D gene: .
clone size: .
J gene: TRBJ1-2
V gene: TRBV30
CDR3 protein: CAWSSRVEGYTF
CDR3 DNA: TGTGCCTGGAGTAGTAGGGTTGAGGGCTACACCTTC

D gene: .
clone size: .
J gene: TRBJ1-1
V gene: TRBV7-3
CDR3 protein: CASSLNANTEAFF
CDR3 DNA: TGTGCCAGCAGCTTAAATGCGAACACTGAAGCTTTCTTT

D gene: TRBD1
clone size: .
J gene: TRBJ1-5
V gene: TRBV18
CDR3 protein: CASSPRQGTGQPQHF
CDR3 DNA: TGTGCCAGCTCACCCCGACAGGGAACGGGACAGCCCCAGCATTTT

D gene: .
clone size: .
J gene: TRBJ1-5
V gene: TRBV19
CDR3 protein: CASRQGRAIDQPQHF
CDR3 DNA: TGTGCCAGTAGGCAGGGGCGCGCAATAGATCAGCCCCAGCATTTT

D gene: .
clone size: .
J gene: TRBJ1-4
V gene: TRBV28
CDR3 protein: CASRSAAATNEKLFF
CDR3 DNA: TGTGCCAGCAGGTCCGCGGCCGCAACTAATGAAAAACTGTTTTTT

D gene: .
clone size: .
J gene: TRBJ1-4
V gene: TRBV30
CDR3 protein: CAWGAGSDEKLFF
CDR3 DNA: TGTGCCTGGGGGGCAGGATCCGATGAAAAACTGTTTTTT